The sequence of this T cell receptor (beta chain) was determined in a study of cytomegalovirus exposure and HLA in healthy donors. Study-wide points: High sensitivity and specificity were reportedly achieved when the classifier diagnosed cytomegalovirus status. While the bulk of TCR sequences proved rare, some public TCRs turned up in many donors. The study designated some 180 TCR beta chains cytomegalovirus-associated. Among the CMV-associated chains, three were confirmed in vitro as specific for CMV antigens.

Assay used: immunoSEQ multiplex PCR; TCRdb lists only in-frame clones, some missing. The profile shows over 150,000 clones, 65% to 90% of them singletons. The CDR3 runs 16 residues. The germline CDR1 and CDR2 sequences are KGHSH and LQKENI. The junction had 8 bases not matched to a gene; V was cut back by 2 bases and J by 4 bases. This clone was counted a few times. Its antigen is not identified. This TCR was sampled from a man between 18 and 29 years old in good health and CMV-seropositive. Input material: PBMCs. V usage is TRBV18 and J usage is TRBJ1-5; 7 nucleotides match TRBD1. CDR3 sequence: CASSPSKGGGNQPQHF. In DNA, the CDR3 is TGTGCCAGCTCACCATCGAAAGGGGGCGGAAATCAGCCCCAGCATTTT.